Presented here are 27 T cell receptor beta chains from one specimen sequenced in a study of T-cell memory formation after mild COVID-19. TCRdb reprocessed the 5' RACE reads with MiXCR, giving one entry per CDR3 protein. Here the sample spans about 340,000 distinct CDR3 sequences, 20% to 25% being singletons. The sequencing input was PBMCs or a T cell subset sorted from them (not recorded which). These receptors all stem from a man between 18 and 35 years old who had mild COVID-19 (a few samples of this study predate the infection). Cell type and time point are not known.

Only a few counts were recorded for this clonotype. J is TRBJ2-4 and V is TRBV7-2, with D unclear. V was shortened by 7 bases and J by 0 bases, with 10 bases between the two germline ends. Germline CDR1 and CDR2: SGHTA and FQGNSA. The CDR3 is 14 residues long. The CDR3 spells CASTGPVAKNIQYF. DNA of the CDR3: TGTGCCAGCACCGGCCCCGTAGCCAAAAACATTCAGTACTTC. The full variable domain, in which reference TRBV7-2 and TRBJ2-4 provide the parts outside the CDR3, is GAGVSQSPSNKVTEKGKDVELRCDPISGHTALYWYRQSLGQGLEFLIYFQGNSAPDKSGLPSDRFSAERTGGSVSTLTIQRTQQEDSAVYLCASTGPVAKNIQYFGAGTRLSVL.

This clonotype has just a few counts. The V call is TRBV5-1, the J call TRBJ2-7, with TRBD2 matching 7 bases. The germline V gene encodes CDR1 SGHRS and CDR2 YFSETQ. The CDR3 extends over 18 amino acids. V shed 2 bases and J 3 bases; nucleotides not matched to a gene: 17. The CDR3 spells CASSFRSKLGTTNYEQYF. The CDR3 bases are TGCGCCAGCAGCTTCCGGTCCAAACTCGGGACTACTAACTACGAGCAGTACTTC.

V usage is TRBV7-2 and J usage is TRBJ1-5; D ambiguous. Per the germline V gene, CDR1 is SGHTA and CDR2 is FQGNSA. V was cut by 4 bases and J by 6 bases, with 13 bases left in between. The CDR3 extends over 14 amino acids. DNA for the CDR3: TGTGCCAGCAGCTACAAGGGTTTCGGTCAGCCCCAGCATTTT. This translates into CASSYKGFGQPQHF. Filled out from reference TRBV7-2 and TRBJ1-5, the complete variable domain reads GAGVSQSPSNKVTEKGKDVELRCDPISGHTALYWYRQSLGQGLEFLIYFQGNSAPDKSGLPSDRFSAERTGGSVSTLTIQRTQQEDSAVYLCASSYKGFGQPQHFGDGTRLSIL.

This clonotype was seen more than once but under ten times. CDR3 nucleotides: TGCAGTGCTTCGGGGAGGGGTACGTGGTATGGCTACACCTTC. Translation gives CSASGRGTWYGYTF. This chain links TRBV20-1 with TRBJ1-2; perhaps TRBD1 as D (5 bases). The CDR3 consists of 14 residues. Deletions cut 5 bases from V and 5 bases from J, with 18 bases between. Germline assignment: CDR1 DFQATT and CDR2 SNEGSKA (reference sequence).

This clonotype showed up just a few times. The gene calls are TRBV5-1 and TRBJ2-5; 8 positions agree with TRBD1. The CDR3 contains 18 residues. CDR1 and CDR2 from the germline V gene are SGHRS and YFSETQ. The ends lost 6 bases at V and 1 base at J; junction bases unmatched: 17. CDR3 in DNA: TGCGCCAGCAACTCGACAGGGGCCTTCCACTTAGTCCAAGAGACCCAGTACTTC. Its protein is CASNSTGAFHLVQETQYF.

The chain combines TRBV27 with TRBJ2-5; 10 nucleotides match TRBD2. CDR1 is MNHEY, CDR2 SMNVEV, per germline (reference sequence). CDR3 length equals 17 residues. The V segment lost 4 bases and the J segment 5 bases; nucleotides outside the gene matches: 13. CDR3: CASSYTSGGAAGETQYF. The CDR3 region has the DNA TGTGCCAGCAGTTATACGAGCGGGGGGGCCGCGGGGGAGACCCAGTACTTC.

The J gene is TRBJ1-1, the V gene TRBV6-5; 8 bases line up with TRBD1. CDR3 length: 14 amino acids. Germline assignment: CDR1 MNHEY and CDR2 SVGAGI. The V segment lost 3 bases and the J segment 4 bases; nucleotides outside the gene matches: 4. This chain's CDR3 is CASSYSDRGTEAFF. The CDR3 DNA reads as TGTGCCAGCAGTTATTCTGACAGGGGCACTGAAGCTTTCTTT.

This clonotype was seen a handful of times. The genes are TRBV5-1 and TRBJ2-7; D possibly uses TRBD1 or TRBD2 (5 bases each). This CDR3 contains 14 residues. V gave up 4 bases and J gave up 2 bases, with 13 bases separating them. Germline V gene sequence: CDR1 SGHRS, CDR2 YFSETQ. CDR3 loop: CASSEPWGTYEQYF. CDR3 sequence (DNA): TGCGCCAGCAGCGAGCCCTGGGGGACCTACGAGCAGTACTTC.

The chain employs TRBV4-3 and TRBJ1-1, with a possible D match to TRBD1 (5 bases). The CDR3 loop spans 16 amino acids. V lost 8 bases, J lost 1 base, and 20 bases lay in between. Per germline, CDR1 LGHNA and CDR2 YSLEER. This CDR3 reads CASAKGAPSENTEAFF. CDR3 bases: TGCGCCAGCGCGAAAGGGGCCCCCTCTGAGAACACTGAAGCTTTCTTT.

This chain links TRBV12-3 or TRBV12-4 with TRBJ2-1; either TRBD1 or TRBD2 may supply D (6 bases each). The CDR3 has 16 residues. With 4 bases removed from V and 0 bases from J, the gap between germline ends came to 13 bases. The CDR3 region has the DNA TGTGCCAGCAGTTCTGGAGGGGGGTCCTCCTACAATGAGCAGTTCTTC. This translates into CASSSGGGSSYNEQFF.

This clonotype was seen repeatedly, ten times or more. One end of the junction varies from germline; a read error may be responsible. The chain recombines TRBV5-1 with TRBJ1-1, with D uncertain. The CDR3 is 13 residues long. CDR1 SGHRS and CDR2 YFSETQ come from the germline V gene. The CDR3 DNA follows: TGTGCCAGCAGCTTTGGAGGGAACACTGAAGCTTTCTTT. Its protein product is CASSFGGNTEAFF. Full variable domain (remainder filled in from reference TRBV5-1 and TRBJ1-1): KAGVTQTPRYLIKTRGQQVTLSCSPISGHRSVSWYQQTPGQGLQFLFEYFSETQRNKGNFPGRFSGRQFSNSRSEMNVSTLELGDSALYLCASSFGGNTEAFFGQGTRLTVV.

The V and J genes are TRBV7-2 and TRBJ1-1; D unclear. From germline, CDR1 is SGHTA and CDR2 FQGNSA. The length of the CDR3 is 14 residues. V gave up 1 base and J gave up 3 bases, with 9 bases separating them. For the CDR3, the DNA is TGTGCCAGCAGCTTAGAGGTCCTGTACACTGAAGCTTTCTTT. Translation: CASSLEVLYTEAFF.

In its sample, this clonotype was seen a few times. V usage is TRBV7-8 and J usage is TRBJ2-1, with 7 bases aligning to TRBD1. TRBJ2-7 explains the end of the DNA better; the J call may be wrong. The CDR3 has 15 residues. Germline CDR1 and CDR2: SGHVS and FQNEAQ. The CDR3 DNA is TGTGCCAGCAGCTTATACGGACAGGCGGCCAACGAGCAGTACGTC. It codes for CASSLYGQAANEQYV.

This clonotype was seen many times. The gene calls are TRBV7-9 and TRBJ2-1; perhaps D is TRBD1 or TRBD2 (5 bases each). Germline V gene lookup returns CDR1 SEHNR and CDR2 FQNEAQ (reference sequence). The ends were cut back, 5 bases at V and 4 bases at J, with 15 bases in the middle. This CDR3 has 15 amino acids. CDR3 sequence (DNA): TGTGCCAGCAGCCCTACCGGGACGCCTTACAATGAGCAGTTCTTC. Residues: CASSPTGTPYNEQFF.

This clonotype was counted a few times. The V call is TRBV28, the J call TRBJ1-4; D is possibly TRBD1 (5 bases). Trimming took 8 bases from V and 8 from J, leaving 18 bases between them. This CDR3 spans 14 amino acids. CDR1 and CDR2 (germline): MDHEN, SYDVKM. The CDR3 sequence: CASHGDSRHEKLFF. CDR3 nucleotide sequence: TGTGCCAGCCATGGAGACAGCCGACACGAAAAACTGTTTTTT.

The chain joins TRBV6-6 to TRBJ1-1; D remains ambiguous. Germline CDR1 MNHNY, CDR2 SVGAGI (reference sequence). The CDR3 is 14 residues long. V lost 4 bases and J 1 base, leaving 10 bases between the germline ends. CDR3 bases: TGTGCCAGCAGTTCCCATGCAGGGAACACTGAAGCTTTCTTT. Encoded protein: CASSSHAGNTEAFF.

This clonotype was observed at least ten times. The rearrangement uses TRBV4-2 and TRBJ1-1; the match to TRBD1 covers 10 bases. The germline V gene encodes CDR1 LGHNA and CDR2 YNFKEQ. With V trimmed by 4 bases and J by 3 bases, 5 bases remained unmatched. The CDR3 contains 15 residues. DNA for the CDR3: TGTGCCAGCAGCCCGACAGGGGGCGAGGACACTGAAGCTTTCTTT. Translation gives CASSPTGGEDTEAFF.

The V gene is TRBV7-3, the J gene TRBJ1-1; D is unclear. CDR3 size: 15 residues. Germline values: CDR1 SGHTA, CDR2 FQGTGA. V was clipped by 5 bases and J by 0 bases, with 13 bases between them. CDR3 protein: CASSPPGELNTEAFF. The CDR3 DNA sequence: TGTGCCAGCAGCCCCCCCGGGGAGCTGAACACTGAAGCTTTCTTT.

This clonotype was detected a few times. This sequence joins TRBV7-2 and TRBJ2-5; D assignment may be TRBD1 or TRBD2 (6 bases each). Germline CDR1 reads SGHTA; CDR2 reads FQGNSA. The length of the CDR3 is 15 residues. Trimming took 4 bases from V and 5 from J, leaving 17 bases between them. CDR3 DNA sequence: TGTGCCAGCAGCTGGAGACAGGAGGGGAGGGAGACCCAGTACTTC. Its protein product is CASSWRQEGRETQYF. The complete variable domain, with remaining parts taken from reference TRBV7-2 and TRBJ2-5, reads GAGVSQSPSNKVTEKGKDVELRCDPISGHTALYWYRQSLGQGLEFLIYFQGNSAPDKSGLPSDRFSAERTGGSVSTLTIQRTQQEDSAVYLCASSWRQEGRETQYFGPGTRLLVL.

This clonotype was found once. The chain's CDR3 is CSVGGRAVTTQYF. The CDR3, as DNA: TGCAGTGTAGGAGGCAGGGCGGTAACGACCCAGTACTTC. This sequence joins TRBV20-1 and TRBJ2-5, with D possibly called TRBD1 or TRBD2 (5 bases each). The ends were cut back, 7 bases at V and 7 bases at J, with 19 bases in the middle. The CDR3 consists of 13 residues. Germline V gene data show CDR1 as DFQATT and CDR2 as SNEGSKA (reference sequence).

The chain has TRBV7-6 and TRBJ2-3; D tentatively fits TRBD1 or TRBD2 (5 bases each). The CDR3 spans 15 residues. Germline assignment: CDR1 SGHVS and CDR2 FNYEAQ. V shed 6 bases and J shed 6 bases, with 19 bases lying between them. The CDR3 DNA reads TGTGCCAGCAGTTCCCCGGGGCTGAGAGGGGATACGCAGTATTTT. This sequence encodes CASSSPGLRGDTQYF. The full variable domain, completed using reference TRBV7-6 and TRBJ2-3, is GAGVSQSPRYKVTKRGQDVALRCDPISGHVSLYWYRQALGQGPEFLTYFNYEAQQDKSGLPNDRFSAERPEGSISTLTIQRTEQRDSAMYRCASSSPGLRGDTQYFGPGTRLTVL.

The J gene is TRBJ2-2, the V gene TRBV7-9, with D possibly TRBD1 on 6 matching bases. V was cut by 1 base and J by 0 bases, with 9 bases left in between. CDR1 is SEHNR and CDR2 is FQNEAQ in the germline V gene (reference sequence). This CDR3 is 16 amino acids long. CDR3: CASSLDKGANTGELFF. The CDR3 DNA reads TGTGCCAGCAGCTTAGATAAGGGGGCGAACACCGGGGAGCTGTTTTTT.

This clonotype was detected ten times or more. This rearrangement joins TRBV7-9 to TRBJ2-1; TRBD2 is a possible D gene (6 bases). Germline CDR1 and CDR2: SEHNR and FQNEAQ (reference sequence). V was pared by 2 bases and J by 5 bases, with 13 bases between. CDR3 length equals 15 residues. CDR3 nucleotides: TGTGCCAGCAGCTTACGGGGGTCGGGTGACAATGAGCAGTTCTTC. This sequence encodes CASSLRGSGDNEQFF.

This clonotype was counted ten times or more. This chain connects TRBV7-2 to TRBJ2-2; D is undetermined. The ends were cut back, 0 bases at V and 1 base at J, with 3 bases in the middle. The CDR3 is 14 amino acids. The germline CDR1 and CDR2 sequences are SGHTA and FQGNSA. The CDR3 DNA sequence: TGTGCCAGCAGCTTAGCGGGGAACACCGGGGAGCTGTTTTTT. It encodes CASSLAGNTGELFF.

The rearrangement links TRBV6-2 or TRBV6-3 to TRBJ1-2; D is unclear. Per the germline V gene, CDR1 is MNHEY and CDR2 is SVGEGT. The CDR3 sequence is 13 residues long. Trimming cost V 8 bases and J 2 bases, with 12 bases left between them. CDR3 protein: CASLRSGNYGYTF. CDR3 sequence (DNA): TGTGCCAGCCTCCGCTCCGGGAACTATGGCTACACCTTC.

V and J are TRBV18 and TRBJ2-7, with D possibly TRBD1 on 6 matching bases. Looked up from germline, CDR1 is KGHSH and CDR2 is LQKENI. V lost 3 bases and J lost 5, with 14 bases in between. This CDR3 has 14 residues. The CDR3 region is CASSPLDSANEQYF. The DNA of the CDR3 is TGTGCCAGCTCACCTCTGGACAGTGCCAACGAGCAGTACTTC.

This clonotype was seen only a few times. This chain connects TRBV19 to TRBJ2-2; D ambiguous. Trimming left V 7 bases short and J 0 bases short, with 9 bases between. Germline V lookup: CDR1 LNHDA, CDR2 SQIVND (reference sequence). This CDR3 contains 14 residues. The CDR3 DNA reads TGTGCCAGTACCTCAGGACCGAACACCGGGGAGCTGTTTTTT. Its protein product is CASTSGPNTGELFF.